The sequence of this T cell receptor (beta chain) was determined in a study of T cells in Graves' hyperthyroidism and ophthalmopathy. The CDR3 regions of TCR beta were amplified from RNA transcripts. TCR CDR3 underwent first-round RT-PCR with the HTBI primer set. TCRdb processed the multiplex PCR reads anew with MiXCR; each CDR3 protein has one entry. This sample yields hundreds of thousands of distinct CDR3 sequences, of which about 15% are seen a single time; approximately 23% belongs to the top ten. PBMCs were collected from an approximately 9 ml volume of fresh peripheral blood. Sequenced input: blood. The sequence was obtained from a woman aged 25-40 years with Graves' hyperthyroidism.

CDR3 sequence reads: CASPPRAGDLIIPQETQYF. The CDR3, as DNA: TGTGCCAGCCCCCCCAGGGCAGGGGATCTGATTATACCTCAAGAGACCCAGTACTTC. The rearrangement uses TRBV7-9 and TRBJ2-5, with D maybe TRBD1 (6 bases). The V and J ends lost 8 bases and 2 bases respectively, with 30 bases between them. The CDR3 is 19 residues long. Germline V CDR1 and CDR2: SEHNR, FQNEAQ (reference sequence).